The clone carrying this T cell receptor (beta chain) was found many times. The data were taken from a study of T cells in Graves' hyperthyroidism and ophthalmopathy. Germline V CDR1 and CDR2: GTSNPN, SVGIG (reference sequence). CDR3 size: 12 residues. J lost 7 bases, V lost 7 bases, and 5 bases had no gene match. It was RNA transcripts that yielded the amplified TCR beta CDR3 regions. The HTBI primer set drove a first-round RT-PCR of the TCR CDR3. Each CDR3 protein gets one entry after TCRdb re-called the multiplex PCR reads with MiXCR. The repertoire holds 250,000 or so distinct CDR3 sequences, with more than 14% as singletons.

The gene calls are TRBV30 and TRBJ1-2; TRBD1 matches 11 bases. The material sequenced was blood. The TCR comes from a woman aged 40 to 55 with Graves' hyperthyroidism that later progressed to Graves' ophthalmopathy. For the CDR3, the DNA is TGTGCCTTCTGGACAGGGGGCGTTGGCTACACCTTC. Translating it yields CAFWTGGVGYTF.